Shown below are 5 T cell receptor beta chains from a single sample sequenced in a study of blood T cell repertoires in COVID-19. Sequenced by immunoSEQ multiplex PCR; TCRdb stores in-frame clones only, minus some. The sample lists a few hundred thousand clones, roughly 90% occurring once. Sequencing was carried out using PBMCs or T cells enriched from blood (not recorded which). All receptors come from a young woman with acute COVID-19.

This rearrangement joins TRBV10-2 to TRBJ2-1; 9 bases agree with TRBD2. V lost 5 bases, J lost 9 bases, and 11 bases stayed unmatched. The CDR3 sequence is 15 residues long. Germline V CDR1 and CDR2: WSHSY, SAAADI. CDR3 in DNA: TGCGCCAGCAGTAGGGGGTTGCGGGAGGGGGGTGAGCAGTTCTTC. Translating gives CASSRGLREGGEQFF.

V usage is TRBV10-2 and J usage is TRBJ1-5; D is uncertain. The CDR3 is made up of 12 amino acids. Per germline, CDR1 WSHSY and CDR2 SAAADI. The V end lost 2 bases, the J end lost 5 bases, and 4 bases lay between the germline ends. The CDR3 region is CASSEADQPQHF. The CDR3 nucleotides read TGCGCCAGCAGTGAGGCGGATCAGCCCCAGCATTTT.

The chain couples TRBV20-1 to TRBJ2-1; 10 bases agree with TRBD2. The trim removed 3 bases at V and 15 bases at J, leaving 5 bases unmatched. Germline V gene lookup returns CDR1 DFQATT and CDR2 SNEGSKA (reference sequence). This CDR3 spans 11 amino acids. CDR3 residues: CSARLAGVGFF. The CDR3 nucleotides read TGCAGTGCTAGGCTAGCGGGAGTTGGGTTCTTC.

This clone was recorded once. CDR3 nucleotide sequence: TGTGCCAGCAGTTCCCCGACAGCCCTCAATCAGCCCCAGCATTTT. It specifies CASSSPTALNQPQHF. The genes are TRBV27 and TRBJ1-5, with D tentatively TRBD1 (5 bases). The CDR3 covers 15 residues. V was cut by 4 bases and J by 3 bases, with 13 bases left in between. Germline V CDR1 and CDR2: MNHEY, SMNVEV (reference sequence).

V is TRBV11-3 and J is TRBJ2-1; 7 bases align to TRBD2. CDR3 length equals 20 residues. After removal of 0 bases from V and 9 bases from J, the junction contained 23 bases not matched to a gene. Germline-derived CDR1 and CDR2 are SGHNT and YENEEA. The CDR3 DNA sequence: TGTGCCAGCAGCTTAGATCGGACCTCGGTTCGGGAGGAAGGTGAAAGTGAGCAGTTCTTC. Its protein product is CASSLDRTSVREEGESEQFF.